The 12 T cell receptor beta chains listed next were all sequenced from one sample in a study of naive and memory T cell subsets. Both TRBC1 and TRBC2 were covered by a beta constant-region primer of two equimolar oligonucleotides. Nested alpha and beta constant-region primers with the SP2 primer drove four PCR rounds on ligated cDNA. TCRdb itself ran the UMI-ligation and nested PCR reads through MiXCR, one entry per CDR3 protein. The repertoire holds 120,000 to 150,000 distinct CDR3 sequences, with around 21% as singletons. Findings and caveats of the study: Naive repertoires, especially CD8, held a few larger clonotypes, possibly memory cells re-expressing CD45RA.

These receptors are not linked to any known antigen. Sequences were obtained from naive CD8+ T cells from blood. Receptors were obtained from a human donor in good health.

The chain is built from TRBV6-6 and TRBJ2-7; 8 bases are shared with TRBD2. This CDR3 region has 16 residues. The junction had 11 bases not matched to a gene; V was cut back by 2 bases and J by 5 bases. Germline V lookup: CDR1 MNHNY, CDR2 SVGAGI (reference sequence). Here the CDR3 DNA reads TGTGCCAGCAGTTACCCGGAGCGGGAGTGGGACGACGAGCAGTACTTC. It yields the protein CASSYPEREWDDEQYF.

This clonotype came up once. CDR3 protein: CASSAAGTGTELFF. CDR3 DNA sequence: TGTGCCAGCAGCGCCGCCGGGACAGGGACTGAGCTGTTTTTT. The chain carries TRBV9 and TRBJ2-2; 9 nucleotides align to TRBD1. Germline values: CDR1 SGDLS, CDR2 YYNGEE. The CDR3 runs to 14 residues. V lost 3 bases, J lost 11 bases, and 8 bases stayed unmatched.

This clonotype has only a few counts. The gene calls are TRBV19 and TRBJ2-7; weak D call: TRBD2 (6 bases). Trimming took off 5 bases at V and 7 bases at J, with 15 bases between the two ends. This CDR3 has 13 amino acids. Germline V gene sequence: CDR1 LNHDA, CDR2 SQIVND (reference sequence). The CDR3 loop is CASSDAPGGEQYF. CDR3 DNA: TGTGCCAGTAGTGATGCTCCTGGGGGGGAGCAGTACTTC.

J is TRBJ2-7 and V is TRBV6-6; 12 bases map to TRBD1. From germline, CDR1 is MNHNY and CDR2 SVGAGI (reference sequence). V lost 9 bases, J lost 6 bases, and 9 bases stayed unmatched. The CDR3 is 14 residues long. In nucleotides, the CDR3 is TGTGCCAGGATACCCGGGACAGGGGGCTCCGAGCAGTACTTC. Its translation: CARIPGTGGSEQYF.

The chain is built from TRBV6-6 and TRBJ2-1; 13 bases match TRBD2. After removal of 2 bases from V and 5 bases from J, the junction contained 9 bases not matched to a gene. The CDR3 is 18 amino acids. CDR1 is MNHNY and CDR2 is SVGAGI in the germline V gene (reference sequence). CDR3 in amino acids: CASSYPPRLAGGDNEQFF. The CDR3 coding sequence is TGTGCCAGCAGTTACCCCCCCCGACTAGCGGGGGGAGACAATGAGCAGTTCTTC.

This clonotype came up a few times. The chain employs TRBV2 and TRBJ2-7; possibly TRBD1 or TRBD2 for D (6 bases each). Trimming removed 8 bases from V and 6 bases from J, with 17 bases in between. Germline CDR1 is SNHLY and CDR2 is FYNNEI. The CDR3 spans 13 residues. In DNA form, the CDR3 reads TGTGCCAGCCTGACGATACAGGGAGGCGAGCAGTACTTC. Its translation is CASLTIQGGEQYF.

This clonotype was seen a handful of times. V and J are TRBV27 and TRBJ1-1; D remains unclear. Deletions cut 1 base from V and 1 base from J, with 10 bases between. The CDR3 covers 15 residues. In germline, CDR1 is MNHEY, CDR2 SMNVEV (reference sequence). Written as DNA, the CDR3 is TGTGCCAGCAGTTTATTCCCAGGCACGAACACTGAAGCTTTCTTT. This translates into CASSLFPGTNTEAFF.

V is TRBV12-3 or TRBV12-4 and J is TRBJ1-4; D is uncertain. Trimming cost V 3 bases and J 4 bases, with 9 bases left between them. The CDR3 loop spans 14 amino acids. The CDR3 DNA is TGTGCCAGCAGTTTTACCCTCGTTAATGAAAAACTGTTTTTT. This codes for CASSFTLVNEKLFF.

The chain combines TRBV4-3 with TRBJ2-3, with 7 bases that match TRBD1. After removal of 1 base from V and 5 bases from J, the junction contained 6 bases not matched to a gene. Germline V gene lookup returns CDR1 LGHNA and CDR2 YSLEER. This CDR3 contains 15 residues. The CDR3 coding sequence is TGCGCCAGCAGCCAAGGTGGGCAGGGGGAAGATACGCAGTATTTT. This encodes CASSQGGQGEDTQYF.

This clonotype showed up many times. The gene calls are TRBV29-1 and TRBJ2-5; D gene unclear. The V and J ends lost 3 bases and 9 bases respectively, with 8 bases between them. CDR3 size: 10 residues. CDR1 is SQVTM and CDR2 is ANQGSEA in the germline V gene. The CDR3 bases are TGCAGCGTTGAGGCAACGGCCCAGTACTTC. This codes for CSVEATAQYF.

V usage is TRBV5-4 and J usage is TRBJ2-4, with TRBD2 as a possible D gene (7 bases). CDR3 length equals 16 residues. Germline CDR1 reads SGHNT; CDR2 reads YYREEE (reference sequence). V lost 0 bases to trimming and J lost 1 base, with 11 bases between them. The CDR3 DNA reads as TGTGCCAGCAGCTTGGTTGGGGGGGCGGCCAAAAACATTCAGTACTTC. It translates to CASSLVGGAAKNIQYF.

CDR3 in DNA: TGTGCCAGCAGCTGGCTGACAGGGGGTGACTTGAACACTGAAGCTTTCTTT. Translated: CASSWLTGGDLNTEAFF. This chain uses TRBV7-9 with TRBJ1-1, with 9 bases aligning to TRBD1. Germline trimming cut 4 bases from V and 0 bases from J; bases unmatched to any gene: 9. This CDR3 spans 17 amino acids. Germline V gene lookup returns CDR1 SEHNR and CDR2 FQNEAQ (reference sequence).